Presented here are 24 T cell receptor beta chains from one specimen sequenced in a study of blood T cell repertoires in COVID-19. Data came from immunoSEQ multiplex PCR; TCRdb stores just in-frame clones and leaves some out. Among 200,000 to 250,000 clones, 70% to 85% were seen once, and the ten largest hold under 2%. Input material: peripheral blood. The receptors stem from a woman older than 75 with acute or convalescent COVID-19.

The chain links TRBV5-1 to TRBJ1-4; D call uncertain. The CDR3 has 13 amino acids. Germline CDR1 reads SGHRS; CDR2 reads YFSETQ. V lost 3 bases and J lost 5, with 8 bases in between. The DNA for the CDR3 is TGCGCCAGCAGCTATGGAGGAAATGAAAAACTGTTTTTT. Its protein is CASSYGGNEKLFF. Full variable domain (rest looked up from reference TRBV5-1 and TRBJ1-4): KAGVTQTPRYLIKTRGQQVTLSCSPISGHRSVSWYQQTPGQGLQFLFEYFSETQRNKGNFPGRFSGRQFSNSRSEMNVSTLELGDSALYLCASSYGGNEKLFFGSGTQLSVL.

The CDR3: CASSQDPGAGDTEAFF. CDR3 DNA: TGTGCCAGCAGCCAAGACCCGGGCGCGGGAGACACTGAAGCTTTCTTT. The chain has TRBV4-2 and TRBJ1-1; D is undetermined. There are 16 residues in the CDR3. Trimming left V 0 bases short and J 3 bases short, with 14 bases between. Germline V gene data show CDR1 as LGHNA and CDR2 as YNFKEQ.

The rearrangement uses TRBV7-9 and TRBJ2-2; D not resolved. The CDR3 extends over 15 amino acids. Trimming took 1 base from V and 3 from J, leaving 9 bases between them. Germline V CDR1 and CDR2: SEHNR, FQNEAQ (reference sequence). DNA for the CDR3: TGTGCCAGCAGCTTAGTCCAGGCCGACACCGGGGAGCTGTTTTTT. Its protein product is CASSLVQADTGELFF.

This chain links TRBV7-2 with TRBJ2-3; weak D call: TRBD1 (6 bases). This CDR3 contains 15 residues. Germline loops: CDR1 SGHTA, CDR2 FQGNSA. The germline V and J ends were trimmed by 1 base and 0 bases, with 8 bases remaining between them. Written as DNA, the CDR3 is TGTGCCAGCAGCTTAGACAGGGTGAGCACAGATACGCAGTATTTT. This gives the protein CASSLDRVSTDTQYF.

The rearrangement uses TRBV3-1 (or the pseudogene TRBV3-2) and TRBJ1-1; TRBD1 agrees at 8 bases. Per germline, CDR1 LGHDT and CDR2 YNNKEL (reference sequence). This CDR3 is built from 17 residues. Trimming at V came to 3 bases and at J to 5 bases, leaving 14 bases not matched to a gene. CDR3 sequence reads: CASSQYTYRGTVTEAFF. The CDR3 DNA sequence: TGTGCCAGCAGCCAGTATACTTACAGGGGGACTGTTACTGAAGCTTTCTTT.

The chain recombines TRBV28 with TRBJ2-7; tentatively, D is TRBD2 (6 bases). The germline V gene encodes CDR1 MDHEN and CDR2 SYDVKM. The CDR3 consists of 14 residues. V was trimmed by 11 bases and J by 5 bases, leaving 22 bases between them. As DNA, the CDR3 is TGTGCCTGCCGTCGGGACTCCACTCGGAACGAGCAGTACTTC. This translates into CACRRDSTRNEQYF.

The chain employs TRBV7-2 and TRBJ1-5; D is possibly TRBD1 (6 bases). V was clipped by 6 bases and J by 4 bases, with 16 bases between them. Germline CDR1 reads SGHTA; CDR2 reads FQGNSA. The CDR3 totals 15 residues. The CDR3 here is CASSSWGGANQPQHF. CDR3 in DNA: TGTGCCAGCAGTTCATGGGGGGGGGCGAATCAGCCCCAGCATTTT. Complete variable domain (other parts from reference TRBV7-2 and TRBJ1-5): GAGVSQSPSNKVTEKGKDVELRCDPISGHTALYWYRQSLGQGLEFLIYFQGNSAPDKSGLPSDRFSAERTGGSVSTLTIQRTQQEDSAVYLCASSSWGGANQPQHFGDGTRLSIL.

The J gene is TRBJ2-6, the V gene TRBV7-2, with TRBD1 matching over 7 bases. The CDR3 is made up of 15 amino acids. CDR1 is SGHTA, CDR2 FQGNSA, per germline. J lost 2 bases, V lost 4 bases, and 2 bases had no gene match. The CDR3 DNA reads as TGTGCCAGCAGCTACGACAGGGCTGGGGCCAACGTCCTGACTTTC. Translated, it gives CASSYDRAGANVLTF.

The chain recombines TRBV11-2 with TRBJ2-3, with 8 bases aligning to TRBD1. V shed 5 bases and J 5 bases; nucleotides not matched to a gene: 3. Germline-derived CDR1 and CDR2 are SGHAT and FQNNGV. The CDR3 contains 13 residues. The CDR3 spells CASSKDRVDTQYF. The CDR3 DNA reads as TGTGCCAGCAGCAAGGACAGGGTAGATACGCAGTATTTT.

The chain combines TRBV6-4 with TRBJ2-1; 8 bases fit TRBD1. V was clipped by 2 bases and J by 6 bases; unmatched bases: 6. The CDR3 covers 15 residues. Germline V gives CDR1 MRHNA, CDR2 SNTAGT. Here the CDR3 reads CASSDEGRGRNEQFF. The CDR3 bases are TGTGCCAGCAGTGACGAGGGCAGGGGGCGCAATGAGCAGTTCTTC.

V gene TRBV6-1 combines with J gene TRBJ1-5, with 7 nucleotides matching TRBD1. The CDR3 runs 16 residues. The V gene's germline CDR1 is MNHNS and CDR2 SASEGT. Trimming took 1 base from V and 6 from J; bases not matched to a gene: 9. The CDR3 DNA sequence: TGTGCCAGCAGTGAAGTGAGGAGGGGGCTGGGTCAGCCCCAGCATTTT. Amino acid sequence: CASSEVRRGLGQPQHF.

The chain is built from TRBV5-1 and TRBJ2-2; perhaps TRBD1 as D (6 bases). V lost 0 bases, J lost 6 bases, and 9 bases lay in between. The length of the CDR3 is 14 residues. CDR1 and CDR2 (germline): SGHRS, YFSETQ. The CDR3 bases are TGCGCCAGCAGCTTGGCCCAGGGGTCCGGGGAGCTGTTTTTT. Translating gives CASSLAQGSGELFF. The full variable domain, rest sourced from reference TRBV5-1 and TRBJ2-2, is KAGVTQTPRYLIKTRGQQVTLSCSPISGHRSVSWYQQTPGQGLQFLFEYFSETQRNKGNFPGRFSGRQFSNSRSEMNVSTLELGDSALYLCASSLAQGSGELFFGEGSRLTVL.

The CDR3: CASTPRDRPLQPQHF. CDR3 sequence (DNA): TGTGCCAGTACCCCCCGGGACAGACCCCTTCAGCCCCAGCATTTT. The chain combines TRBV28 with TRBJ1-5; TRBD1 agrees at 7 bases. With 9 bases clipped from V and 6 bases from J, the junction kept 14 bases outside the gene matches. The germline V gene encodes CDR1 MDHEN and CDR2 SYDVKM. The CDR3 totals 15 residues.

This chain uses TRBV6-5 with TRBJ1-2; 9 nucleotides agree with TRBD1. This CDR3 region has 14 residues. V was pared by 5 bases and J by 2 bases, with 3 bases of the junction left unmatched. In germline, CDR1 is MNHEY, CDR2 SVGAGI. The chain's CDR3 is CASSTGQGNYGYTF. CDR3 nucleotides: TGTGCCAGCAGTACGGGACAGGGAAACTATGGCTACACCTTC.

This clone was detected many times. The rearrangement joins TRBV7-9 to TRBJ1-2; 7 nucleotides match TRBD1. The junction had 5 bases not matched to a gene; V was cut back by 0 bases and J by 4 bases. CDR1 is SEHNR and CDR2 is FQNEAQ in the germline V gene (reference sequence). CDR3 length: 15 amino acids. This CDR3 reads CASSLAGQILYGYTF. The CDR3 DNA follows: TGTGCCAGCAGCTTAGCGGGACAGATACTCTATGGCTACACCTTC.

V usage is TRBV6-5 and J usage is TRBJ2-7; D gene ambiguous. CDR3 length: 12 residues. Trimming left V 6 bases short and J 4 bases short, with 10 bases between. Germline assignment: CDR1 MNHEY and CDR2 SVGAGI. In nucleotides, the CDR3 is TGTGCCAGCAGGGCCGTCAAGTACGAGCAGTACTTC. Its protein product is CASRAVKYEQYF.

This chain links TRBV3-1 (or the pseudogene TRBV3-2) with TRBJ2-1; 7 bases are shared with TRBD2. This CDR3 contains 17 residues. Trimming took 0 bases from V and 0 from J; bases not matched to a gene: 5. Looked up from germline, CDR1 is LGHDT and CDR2 is YNNKEL (reference sequence). For the CDR3, the DNA is TGTGCCAGCAGCCAAGACCGGCCGGGAGGCTCCTACAATGAGCAGTTCTTC. The encoded protein is CASSQDRPGGSYNEQFF.

CDR3 residues: CASSIVGRERNYGYTF. DNA of the CDR3: TGTGCCAGCAGCATCGTGGGGAGGGAGCGTAACTATGGCTACACCTTC. The chain uses TRBV5-4 and TRBJ1-2; D gene unclear. Trimming removed 4 bases at V and 1 base at J, with 17 bases between. The CDR3 has 16 amino acids. Germline assignment: CDR1 SGHNT and CDR2 YYREEE (reference sequence).

The chain is built from TRBV15 and TRBJ1-1; a possible D gene is TRBD1 (6 bases). V shed 2 bases and J shed 1 base, with 11 bases lying between them. CDR3 length: 15 residues. Germline assignment: CDR1 LNHNV and CDR2 YYDKDF (reference sequence). CDR3 nucleotide sequence: TGTGCCACCAGCAGATTACACAGGGAGAACACTGAAGCTTTCTTT. Its protein is CATSRLHRENTEAFF. Variable domain in full (rest from reference TRBV15 and TRBJ1-1): DAMVIQNPRYQVTQFGKPVTLSCSQTLNHNVMYWYQQKSSQAPKLLFHYYDKDFNNEADTPDNFQSRRPNTSFCFLDIRSPGLGDTAMYLCATSRLHRENTEAFFGQGTRLTVV.

The chain has TRBV27 and TRBJ1-5; 7 bases are a match to TRBD1. CDR3 length: 16 residues. Unmatched junction bases numbered 10, after V lost 6 bases and J lost 2 bases. Germline V gene lookup returns CDR1 MNHEY and CDR2 SMNVEV (reference sequence). In DNA, the CDR3 is TGTGCCAGCAGCCCGTATAGGGGGCCTGGCAATCAGCCCCAGCATTTT. Translating gives CASSPYRGPGNQPQHF.

CDR3: CASSLGTGSTEAFF. CDR3 nucleotide sequence: TGTGCCAGCAGCTTGGGGACAGGGAGCACTGAAGCTTTCTTT. The chain links TRBV11-1 to TRBJ1-1; 9 bases align to TRBD1. The V gene's germline CDR1 is SGHAT and CDR2 FQDESV (reference sequence). The CDR3 extends over 14 amino acids. The V gene end was trimmed by 3 bases and the J gene end by 4 bases; junction bases not matched to a gene: 3.

The chain couples TRBV6-1 to TRBJ1-2; 8 bases match TRBD1. Trimming took 1 base from V and 4 from J; bases not matched to a gene: 11. Per the germline V gene, CDR1 is MNHNS and CDR2 is SASEGT. The CDR3 is 17 residues long. CDR3 DNA sequence: TGTGCCAGCAGTGAAGGAGCGGACAGGGCCTTTCTCTATGGCTACACCTTC. It encodes CASSEGADRAFLYGYTF.

In its sample, this clone was seen once. This chain joins TRBV5-1 and TRBJ2-1; 11 bases line up with TRBD1. This CDR3 has 15 amino acids. The germline V gene encodes CDR1 SGHRS and CDR2 YFSETQ. J lost 6 bases, V lost 0 bases, and 2 bases had no gene match. The CDR3 bases are TGCGCCAGCAGCTTGGCCGGGACAGGGGGCAATGAGCAGTTCTTC. Its translation: CASSLAGTGGNEQFF. The complete variable domain, with remaining parts taken from reference TRBV5-1 and TRBJ2-1, reads KAGVTQTPRYLIKTRGQQVTLSCSPISGHRSVSWYQQTPGQGLQFLFEYFSETQRNKGNFPGRFSGRQFSNSRSEMNVSTLELGDSALYLCASSLAGTGGNEQFFGPGTRLTVL.

This chain uses TRBV6-5 with TRBJ1-2; possible D gene TRBD1, 6 bases. V shed 5 bases and J shed 2 bases, with 12 bases lying between them. This CDR3 is built from 14 residues. The germline V gene encodes CDR1 MNHEY and CDR2 SVGAGI. The CDR3, as DNA: TGTGCCAGCAGTCACAGGGAAGTAAACTATGGCTACACCTTC. Its protein is CASSHREVNYGYTF.